Below are 30 T cell receptor beta chains sequenced from a single sample in a study of blood T cell repertoires in COVID-19. Using immunoSEQ multiplex PCR, the repertoire was profiled, and TCRdb retains in-frame clones only, with some absent. Altogether about 38,000 clones are present, 84% being singletons, with the ten largest covering approximately 1.7%. The material sequenced was peripheral blood. Source of these receptors: a man between 60 and 70 years old with COVID-19, enrolled during active disease.

This clone was seen only a few times. This sequence joins TRBV18 and TRBJ2-7; 8 bases agree with TRBD2. From germline, CDR1 is KGHSH and CDR2 LQKENI. With V trimmed by 2 bases and J by 3 bases, 6 bases remained unmatched. The CDR3 runs to 15 residues. The CDR3 is CASSPGSGTNYEQYF. The CDR3 DNA is TGTGCCAGCTCACCAGGTAGCGGGACTAACTACGAGCAGTACTTC.

The rearrangement joins TRBV6-1 to TRBJ1-4, with 10 nucleotides matching TRBD1. Germline V gene sequence: CDR1 MNHNS, CDR2 SASEGT. The V gene end was trimmed by 1 base and the J gene end by 7 bases; junction bases not matched to a gene: 0. The CDR3 is made up of 14 amino acids. In DNA form, the CDR3 reads TGTGCCAGCAGTGAAGGACAGGGGGCTGAAAAACTGTTTTTT. Residues: CASSEGQGAEKLFF.

The V gene is TRBV3-1 (or the pseudogene TRBV3-2), the J gene TRBJ1-5; D might be TRBD1 (6 bases). The ends were cut back, 0 bases at V and 15 bases at J, with 15 bases in the middle. CDR1 LGHDT and CDR2 YNNKEL come from the germline V gene (reference sequence). This CDR3 is 13 amino acids long. CDR3 amino acids: CASSQDRDTFLHF. As DNA, the CDR3 is TGTGCCAGCAGCCAAGATCGGGACACTTTCCTGCATTTT.

The gene calls are TRBV11-3 and TRBJ2-2; 7 positions match TRBD2. CDR1 SGHNT and CDR2 YENEEA come from the germline V gene. This CDR3 is 16 amino acids long. The V and J ends lost 1 base and 0 bases, in that order; junction bases with no gene match: 2. Here the CDR3 reads CASSLGAGSNTGELFF. For the CDR3, the DNA is TGTGCCAGCAGCTTAGGAGCGGGGTCGAACACCGGGGAGCTGTTTTTT.

This CDR3 reads CASSEALGWNTGELFF. CDR3 DNA: TGTGCCAGCAGTGAAGCCCTAGGATGGAACACCGGGGAGCTGTTTTTT. The chain recombines TRBV6-1 with TRBJ2-2; D gene unclear. CDR3 length: 16 residues. Germline loops: CDR1 MNHNS, CDR2 SASEGT. The V end lost 0 bases, the J end lost 1 base, and 9 bases lay between the germline ends.

The gene calls are TRBV28 and TRBJ1-6; D is unresolved. Germline values: CDR1 MDHEN, CDR2 SYDVKM. The CDR3 loop spans 11 amino acids. The V and J ends lost 7 bases and 10 bases respectively, with 8 bases between them. As DNA, the CDR3 is TGTGCCAGCAAGTCCCAGTCACCCCTCCACTTT. As protein: CASKSQSPLHF.

The rearrangement links TRBV7-2 to TRBJ2-1, with 8 bases identical to TRBD2. Germline-derived CDR1 and CDR2 are SGHTA and FQGNSA. V lost 5 bases and J lost 7; bases outside the gene matches: 10. The CDR3 runs 15 residues. The CDR3 sequence is CASSPLAGPFNEQFF. The CDR3 region has the DNA TGTGCCAGCAGCCCCCTAGCGGGCCCGTTTAATGAGCAGTTCTTC.

The gene calls are TRBV30 and TRBJ2-5; D perhaps matches TRBD2 (6 bases). Germline values: CDR1 GTSNPN, CDR2 SVGIG (reference sequence). The CDR3 is made up of 13 amino acids. Between the trimmed V and J ends, which lost 4 bases and 4 bases, there was a span of 13 bases. CDR3 sequence reads: CAWKRRGGETQYF. The CDR3, as DNA: TGTGCCTGGAAGAGGAGGGGTGGAGAGACCCAGTACTTC.

V gene TRBV7-6 combines with J gene TRBJ2-3; TRBD1 is a possible D gene (6 bases). Trimming removed 4 bases from V and 7 bases from J, with 21 bases in between. Germline-derived CDR1 and CDR2 are SGHVS and FNYEAQ. This CDR3 contains 16 residues. CDR3 DNA: TGTGCCAGCAGCTCCTTTGTAGGGACATTTTCGCATACGCAGTATTTT. This codes for CASSSFVGTFSHTQYF.

The J gene is TRBJ1-6, the V gene TRBV28; D is perhaps TRBD1 (6 bases). Germline V gives CDR1 MDHEN, CDR2 SYDVKM. CDR3 size: 17 residues. Deletions cut 6 bases from V and 3 bases from J, with 18 bases between. The CDR3 is CASSPGGASYYNSPLHF. CDR3 DNA: TGTGCCAGCAGCCCGGGGGGGGCATCCTACTATAATTCACCCCTCCACTTT.

This rearrangement joins TRBV12-3 or TRBV12-4 to TRBJ1-1; D gene uncertain. This CDR3 has 13 amino acids. Trimming took 6 bases from V and 2 from J, leaving 10 bases between them. This CDR3 is CASSPGSNTEAFF. The DNA of the CDR3 is TGTGCCAGCAGCCCCGGGTCTAACACTGAAGCTTTCTTT.

The V call is TRBV30, the J call TRBJ1-1, with D perhaps TRBD1 (5 bases). This CDR3 comprises 16 residues. The germline V and J ends were trimmed by 2 bases and 0 bases, with 16 bases remaining between them. Germline-derived CDR1 and CDR2 are GTSNPN and SVGIG (reference sequence). The CDR3 DNA reads TGTGCCTGGAGTCGTCCAGGTGCAGGGATGAACACTGAAGCTTTCTTT. Protein: CAWSRPGAGMNTEAFF.

J is TRBJ1-4 and V is TRBV19; 9 nucleotides agree with TRBD1. V trimming: 7 bases; J trimming: 0 bases; junction bases outside the gene matches: 12. The CDR3 is made up of 18 amino acids. CDR1 and CDR2 (germline): LNHDA, SQIVND (reference sequence). CDR3 sequence reads: CASTPPTGGLSTNEKLFF. CDR3 nucleotide sequence: TGTGCCAGTACTCCGCCGACAGGGGGATTATCAACTAATGAAAAACTGTTTTTT.

This clone was seen once. This chain joins TRBV27 and TRBJ2-3; 7 bases agree with TRBD1. Germline-derived CDR1 and CDR2 are MNHEY and SMNVEV (reference sequence). The CDR3 sequence is 15 residues long. Trimming took 6 bases from V and 4 from J; bases not matched to a gene: 10. CDR3: CASSPLRQGADTQYF. The DNA for the CDR3 is TGTGCCAGCAGCCCCCTCAGACAGGGTGCAGATACGCAGTATTTT.

V and J are TRBV5-1 and TRBJ1-2; 8 bases map to TRBD1. There are 15 residues in the CDR3. Germline-derived CDR1 and CDR2 are SGHRS and YFSETQ. Losses at the gene ends were 4 bases for V and 8 bases for J; bases not matched to a gene: 13. CDR3 protein: CASSRERGTGYGYTF. CDR3 bases: TGCGCCAGCAGCCGAGAAAGGGGGACAGGATACGGCTACACCTTC.

The chain recombines TRBV9 with TRBJ2-2; TRBD1 matches 10 bases. CDR1 is SGDLS, CDR2 YYNGEE, per germline. Trimming at V came to 0 bases and at J to 5 bases, leaving 7 bases not matched to a gene. CDR3 length: 17 amino acids. As DNA, the CDR3 is TGTGCCAGCAGCGTAGGACAGGGGGCCTTGCGGACCGGGGAGCTGTTTTTT. Its protein product is CASSVGQGALRTGELFF.

The chain has TRBV7-8 and TRBJ2-7; 7 nucleotides agree with TRBD1. With V trimmed by 1 base and J by 7 bases, 10 bases remained unmatched. The germline CDR1 and CDR2 sequences are SGHVS and FQNEAQ. CDR3 length: 15 residues. The CDR3 loop is CASSLEGTATVEQYF. Here the CDR3 DNA reads TGTGCCAGCAGCTTAGAAGGGACAGCCACGGTAGAGCAGTACTTC.

The chain joins TRBV10-1 to TRBJ1-5; D unclear. The V and J ends lost 8 bases and 0 bases respectively, with 11 bases between them. CDR3 length: 14 residues. Germline values: CDR1 WNHNN, CDR2 SYGVQD (reference sequence). The CDR3 coding sequence is TGCGCCAGCGCCCACTCTTATAGCAATCAGCCCCAGCATTTT. It translates to CASAHSYSNQPQHF.

This chain uses TRBV6-5 with TRBJ1-5; tentatively, D is TRBD1 (5 bases). CDR3 length: 15 residues. Germline V gene sequence: CDR1 MNHEY, CDR2 SVGAGI. V gave up 6 bases and J gave up 3 bases, with 15 bases separating them. The CDR3 DNA reads as TGTGCCAGCAGACCCCAGGGCAGGTACAATCAGCCCCAGCATTTT. Protein sequence: CASRPQGRYNQPQHF.

V usage is TRBV18 and J usage is TRBJ2-7; 9 bases align to TRBD2. CDR1 is KGHSH and CDR2 is LQKENI in the germline V gene. The CDR3 covers 15 residues. Germline trimming cut 2 bases from V and 3 bases from J; bases unmatched to any gene: 5. The CDR3 region is CASSPAHSGSYEQYF. CDR3 bases: TGTGCCAGCTCACCAGCCCATAGCGGGAGCTACGAGCAGTACTTC.

V gene TRBV10-3 combines with J gene TRBJ1-3, with TRBD1 matching 9 bases. Germline CDR1 is ENHRY and CDR2 is SYGVKD. The CDR3 contains 15 residues. The V gene end was trimmed by 7 bases and the J gene end by 2 bases; junction bases not matched to a gene: 6. The CDR3 DNA sequence: TGTGCCATCACGGCGGACAGGGGTGCTGGAAACACCATATATTTT. Encoded protein: CAITADRGAGNTIYF.

This chain links TRBV5-1 with TRBJ1-5; D is possibly TRBD1 (5 bases). The CDR3 sequence is 15 residues long. Trimming left V 4 bases short and J 1 base short, with 12 bases between. The germline V gene has CDR1 SGHRS and CDR2 YFSETQ. The CDR3 protein is CASSLTDSSNQPQHF. The CDR3 DNA reads as TGCGCCAGCAGCCTTACCGACAGCAGCAATCAGCCCCAGCATTTT.

This sequence joins TRBV10-2 and TRBJ2-7; D call uncertain. Germline assignment: CDR1 WSHSY and CDR2 SAAADI. CDR3 length: 13 amino acids. The V end lost 6 bases, the J end lost 2 bases, and 11 bases lay between the germline ends. In DNA, the CDR3 is TGCGCCAGCAGACTGACGGGTCCCTACGAGCAGTACTTC. It codes for CASRLTGPYEQYF.

This chain uses TRBV4-3 with TRBJ1-6; 9 bases are shared with TRBD1. The CDR3 loop spans 16 amino acids. Germline assignment: CDR1 LGHNA and CDR2 YSLEER. V was pared by 2 bases and J by 5 bases, with 4 bases of the junction left unmatched. CDR3 nucleotides: TGCGCCAGCAGCCAACGCGGGACAGGGAATAATTCACCCCTCCACTTT. Residues: CASSQRGTGNNSPLHF.

The chain is built from TRBV3-1 (or the pseudogene TRBV3-2) and TRBJ1-1; D remains unclear. Trimming removed 2 bases at V and 6 bases at J, with 7 bases between. CDR3 length equals 12 residues. The germline V gene encodes CDR1 LGHDT and CDR2 YNNKEL (reference sequence). CDR3: CASSQLSAEAFF. As DNA, the CDR3 is TGTGCCAGCAGCCAACTTTCCGCTGAAGCTTTCTTT.

The rearrangement uses TRBV11-3 and TRBJ2-1; 9 bases are shared with TRBD2. V shed 5 bases, J shed 7 bases, and the junction held 9 bases outside the gene matches. CDR1 SGHNT and CDR2 YENEEA come from the germline V gene. This CDR3 has 15 residues. The CDR3 loop reads CASSPTSGDVNEQFF. In nucleotides, the CDR3 is TGTGCCAGCAGCCCGACTAGCGGAGATGTAAATGAGCAGTTCTTC.

The chain has TRBV9 and TRBJ1-1; tentative D call: TRBD1 (5 bases). V was trimmed by 3 bases and J by 2 bases, leaving 14 bases between them. This CDR3 has 15 amino acids. Per germline, CDR1 SGDLS and CDR2 YYNGEE. The CDR3 nucleotides are TGTGCCAGCAGCGGGCCAGGGAATGTTAACACTGAAGCTTTCTTT. It translates to CASSGPGNVNTEAFF.

V is TRBV5-1 and J is TRBJ2-6, with D possibly matching TRBD2 (7 bases). V shed 3 bases and J shed 0 bases, with 16 bases lying between them. The CDR3 is 18 residues long. Germline CDR1 and CDR2: SGHRS and YFSETQ. CDR3 DNA: TGCGCCAGCAGCTGGAGGGAGGGGGGCAGCTCTGGGGCCAACGTCCTGACTTTC. This gives the protein CASSWREGGSSGANVLTF.

The genes are TRBV30 and TRBJ2-7; TRBD1 might be the D (5 bases). CDR3 length: 12 residues. The germline gives CDR1 GTSNPN, CDR2 SVGIG (reference sequence). The V gene lost 7 bases and the J gene lost 7 bases, with 17 bases spanning the gap. The CDR3 is CASLQGIGEQYF. The CDR3 nucleotides are TGTGCCTCCCTGCAGGGAATAGGGGAGCAGTACTTC.

This chain joins TRBV19 and TRBJ1-1; D ambiguous. The CDR3 is made up of 13 amino acids. V dropped 5 bases and J dropped 1 base, with 8 bases sitting between them. Germline loops: CDR1 LNHDA, CDR2 SQIVND (reference sequence). This CDR3 reads CASSSHTNTEAFF. Here the CDR3 DNA reads TGTGCCAGTAGTTCCCACACGAACACTGAAGCTTTCTTT. The full variable domain, completed using reference TRBV19 and TRBJ1-1, is DGGITQSPKYLFRKEGQNVTLSCEQNLNHDAMYWYRQDPGQGLRLIYYSQIVNDFQKGDIAEGYSVSREKKESFPLTVTSAQKNPTAFYLCASSSHTNTEAFFGQGTRLTVV.